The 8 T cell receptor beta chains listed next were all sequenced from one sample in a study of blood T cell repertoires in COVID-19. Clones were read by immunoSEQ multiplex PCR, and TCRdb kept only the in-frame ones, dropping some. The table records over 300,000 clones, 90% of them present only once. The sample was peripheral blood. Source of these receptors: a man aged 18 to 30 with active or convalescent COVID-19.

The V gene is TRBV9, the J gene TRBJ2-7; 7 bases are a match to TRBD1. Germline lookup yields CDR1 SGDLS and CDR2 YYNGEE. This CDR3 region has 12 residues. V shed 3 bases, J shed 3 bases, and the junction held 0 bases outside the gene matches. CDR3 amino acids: CASSGDSYEQYF. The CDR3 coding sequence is TGTGCCAGCAGCGGGGACAGCTACGAGCAGTACTTC.

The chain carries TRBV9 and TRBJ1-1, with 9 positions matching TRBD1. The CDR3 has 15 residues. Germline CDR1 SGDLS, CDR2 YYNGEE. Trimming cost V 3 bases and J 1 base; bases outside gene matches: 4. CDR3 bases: TGTGCCAGCAGCGAGGGACAGGGAGGGAACACTGAAGCTTTCTTT. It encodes CASSEGQGGNTEAFF. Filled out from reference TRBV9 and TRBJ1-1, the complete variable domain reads DSGVTQTPKHLITATGQRVTLRCSPRSGDLSVYWYQQSLDQGLQFLIQYYNGEERAKGNILERFSAQQFPDLHSELNLSSLELGDSALYFCASSEGQGGNTEAFFGQGTRLTVV.

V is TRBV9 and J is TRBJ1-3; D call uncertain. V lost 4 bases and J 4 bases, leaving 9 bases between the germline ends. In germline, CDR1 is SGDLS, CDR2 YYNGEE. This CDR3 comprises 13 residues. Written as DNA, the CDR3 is TGTGCCAGCAGCCCCTTGGGCGGAAACACCATATATTTT. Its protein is CASSPLGGNTIYF. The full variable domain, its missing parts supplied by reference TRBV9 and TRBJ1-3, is DSGVTQTPKHLITATGQRVTLRCSPRSGDLSVYWYQQSLDQGLQFLIQYYNGEERAKGNILERFSAQQFPDLHSELNLSSLELGDSALYFCASSPLGGNTIYFGEGSWLTVV.

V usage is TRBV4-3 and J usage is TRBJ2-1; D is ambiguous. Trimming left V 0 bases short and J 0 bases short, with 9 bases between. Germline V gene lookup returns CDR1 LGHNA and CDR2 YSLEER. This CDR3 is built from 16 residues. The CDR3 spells CASSQDFSSSYNEQFF. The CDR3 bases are TGCGCCAGCAGCCAAGATTTTTCTAGCTCCTACAATGAGCAGTTCTTC.

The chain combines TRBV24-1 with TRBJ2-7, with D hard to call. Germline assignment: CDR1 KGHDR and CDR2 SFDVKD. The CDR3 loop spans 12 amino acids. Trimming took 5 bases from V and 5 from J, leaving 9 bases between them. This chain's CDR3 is CATSGRRDEQYF. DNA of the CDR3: TGTGCCACCAGTGGCCGCCGGGACGAGCAGTACTTC.

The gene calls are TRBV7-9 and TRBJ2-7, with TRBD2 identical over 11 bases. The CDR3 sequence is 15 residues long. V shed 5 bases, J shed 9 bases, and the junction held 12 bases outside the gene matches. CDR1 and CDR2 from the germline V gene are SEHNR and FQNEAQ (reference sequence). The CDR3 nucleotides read TGTGCCAGCAGCATCGCACTAGCGGGAGAAGTGGGGCAGTACTTC. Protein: CASSIALAGEVGQYF.

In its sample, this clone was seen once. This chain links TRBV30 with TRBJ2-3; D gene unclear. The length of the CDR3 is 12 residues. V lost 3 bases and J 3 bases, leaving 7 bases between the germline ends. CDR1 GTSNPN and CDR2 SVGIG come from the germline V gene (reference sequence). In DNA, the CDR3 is TGTGCCTGGAGAGGAGATACAGATACGCAGTATTTT. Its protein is CAWRGDTDTQYF.

In DNA form, the CDR3 reads TGTGCCAGCAGCTTAGAGGCTGGGAGGTGGGAGCAGTACTTC. It yields the protein CASSLEAGRWEQYF. V usage is TRBV11-1 and J usage is TRBJ2-7; weak D call: TRBD2 (6 bases). This CDR3 has 14 amino acids. Trimming removed 1 base at V and 7 bases at J, with 14 bases between. CDR1 is SGHAT, CDR2 FQDESV, per germline (reference sequence). The entire variable domain, with the rest obtained from reference TRBV11-1 and TRBJ2-7, is as follows: EAEVAQSPRYKITEKSQAVAFWCDPISGHATLYWYRQILGQGPELLVQFQDESVVDDSQLPKDRFSAERLKGVDSTLKIQPAELGDSAMYLCASSLEAGRWEQYFGPGTRLTVT.